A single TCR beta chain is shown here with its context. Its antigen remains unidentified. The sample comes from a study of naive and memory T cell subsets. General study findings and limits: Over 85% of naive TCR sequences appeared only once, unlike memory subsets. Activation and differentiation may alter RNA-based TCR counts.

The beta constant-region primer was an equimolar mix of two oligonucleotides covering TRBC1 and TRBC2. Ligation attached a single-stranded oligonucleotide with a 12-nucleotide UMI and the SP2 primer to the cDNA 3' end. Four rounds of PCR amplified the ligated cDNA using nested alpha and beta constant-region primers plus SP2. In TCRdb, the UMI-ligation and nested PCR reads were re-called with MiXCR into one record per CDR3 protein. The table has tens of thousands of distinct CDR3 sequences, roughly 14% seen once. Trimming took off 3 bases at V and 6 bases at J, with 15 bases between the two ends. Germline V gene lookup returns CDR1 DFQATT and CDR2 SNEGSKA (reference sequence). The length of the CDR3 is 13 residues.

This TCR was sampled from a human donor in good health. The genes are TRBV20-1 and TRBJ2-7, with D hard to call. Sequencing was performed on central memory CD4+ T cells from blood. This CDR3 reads CSASDPPSSEQYF. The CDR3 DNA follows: TGCAGTGCTAGCGATCCCCCTTCGTCCGAGCAGTACTTC.